A selection of T cell receptor beta chains follows, all from one sample in a study of Ad26.COV2.S vaccination and SARS-CoV-2 variants. Clones were sequenced by immunoSEQ multiplex PCR, and TCRdb holds only the in-frame ones, with some missing. The sample holds approximately 240,000 clones, 70% to 90% seen once. The sample here was peripheral blood, taken in a trial of Ad26.COV2.S vaccine versus placebo. The receptor set was obtained from a person between 18 and 59 years old who received the Ad26.COV2.S COVID-19 vaccine or a placebo. Each CDR3 is given with its conserved first and last residue. The D gene is left open where the match is weak. Not all rows give a size; the values are once, few, many and, for expanded clones, a class.

>TRBJ1-2|TRBV9|-|-
CASSAGRADGYTF
TGTGCCAGCAGTGCCGGGCGGGCTGATGGCTACACCTTC
>TRBJ2-5|TRBV30|-|-
CAWSRPSGTQYF
TGTGCCTGGAGTCGGCCCTCCGGGACCCAGTACTTC
>TRBJ2-7|TRBV7-2|-|-
CASSLDTGPRSYEQYF
TGTGCCAGCAGCTTAGACACAGGGCCCCGCTCCTACGAGCAGTACTTC
>TRBJ2-2|TRBV6-6|TRBD1|-
CASRGTANTGELFF
TGTGCCAGCAGAGGGACAGCGAACACCGGGGAGCTGTTTTTT
>TRBJ2-7|TRBV7-2|-|-
CASSFEPYEQYF
TGTGCCAGCAGCTTCGAACCCTACGAGCAGTACTTC
>TRBJ1-5|TRBV10-3|-|-
CAINRDLGAQPQHF
TGTGCCATCAATCGGGACCTGGGGGCTCAGCCCCAGCATTTT
>TRBJ2-5|TRBV11-2|TRBD1|-
CASSLMSGGYQETQYF
TGTGCCAGCAGCTTAATGTCAGGGGGCTATCAAGAGACCCAGTACTTC
>TRBJ1-1|TRBV3-1/TRBV3-2|-|-
CASSSGTILRNTEAFF
TGTGCCAGCAGCTCCGGGACGATTTTAAGGAACACTGAAGCTTTCTTT
>TRBJ2-1|TRBV10-3|-|-
CATGLSYNEQFF
TGTGCCACCGGACTATCCTACAATGAGCAGTTCTTC
>TRBJ1-1|TRBV7-8|-|-
CASSFPRDGTEAFF
TGTGCCAGCAGCTTCCCCCGGGACGGCACTGAAGCTTTCTTT
>TRBJ1-1|TRBV9|TRBD1|-
CASSVASQGARTEAFF
TGTGCCAGCAGCGTAGCTTCACAGGGGGCTAGGACTGAAGCTTTCTTT
>TRBJ2-5|TRBV4-3|-|-
CASSQDDDSPETQYF
TGCGCCAGCAGCCAAGATGACGACTCCCCAGAGACCCAGTACTTC
>TRBJ2-3|TRBV5-6|TRBD1|-
CASSPGTGWADTQYF
TGTGCCAGCAGCCCCGGGACAGGCTGGGCAGATACGCAGTATTTT
>TRBJ2-3|TRBV6-5|-|-
CASSLSGDEGDTQYF
TGTGCCAGCAGTCTCTCGGGAGACGAGGGAGATACGCAGTATTTT
>TRBJ2-5|TRBV7-2|TRBD2|-
CASSFSTGTSGGKETQYF
TGTGCCAGCAGCTTCTCCACCGGGACTAGCGGGGGGAAAGAGACCCAGTACTTC
>TRBJ1-2|TRBV3-1/TRBV3-2|-|-
CASSLAGGRYYGYTF
TGTGCCAGCAGCCTCGCGGGAGGTAGATACTATGGCTACACCTTC
>TRBJ2-7|TRBV29-1|TRBD2|-
CSVEGGLGVSYEQYF
TGCAGCGTTGAGGGGGGGTTAGGGGTCTCCTACGAGCAGTACTTC
>TRBJ1-2|TRBV19|-|-
CASIDRGGYGYTF
TGTGCCAGTATAGACCGAGGGGGCTATGGCTACACCTTC
>TRBJ1-3|TRBV18|TRBD1|-
CASSSLATGVLWDSGNTIYF
TGTGCCAGCTCGTCCTTAGCGACAGGGGTTCTTTGGGACTCTGGAAACACCATATATTTT
>TRBJ1-1|TRBV5-4|-|once
CASSTRGGGTEAFF
TGTGCCAGCAGCACGAGGGGGGGAGGTACTGAAGCTTTCTTT
>TRBJ2-1|TRBV7-8|-|-
CASSVTGYNEQFF
TGTGCCAGCAGTGTTACAGGATACAATGAGCAGTTCTTC
>TRBJ1-4|TRBV30|TRBD1|-
CAWSIRTGREKLFF
TGTGCCTGGAGTATTCGGACAGGGCGCGAAAAACTGTTTTTT
>TRBJ2-6|TRBV7-9|-|-
CASSLALGSGANVLTF
TGTGCCAGCAGCTTAGCGCTTGGCTCTGGGGCCAACGTCCTGACTTTC
>TRBJ1-4|TRBV7-2|-|-
CASSRQGGVTNEKLFF
TGTGCCAGCAGCCGCCAGGGAGGGGTAACTAATGAAAAACTGTTTTTT
>TRBJ2-7|TRBV28|-|-
CASSWGPGEQYF
TGTGCCAGCAGTTGGGGGCCGGGGGAGCAGTACTTC
>TRBJ2-3|TRBV11-2|TRBD1|-
CASSSWDREGSDTQYF
TGTGCCAGCAGCTCCTGGGACAGGGAAGGCTCAGATACGCAGTATTTT
>TRBJ2-2|TRBV5-6|-|-
CASSLGTYTGELFF
TGTGCCAGCAGCTTGGGCACTTACACCGGGGAGCTGTTTTTT
>TRBJ2-1|TRBV6-2/TRBV6-3|-|few
CASSDGTKQFF
TGTGCCAGCAGTGACGGGACAAAGCAGTTCTTC
>TRBJ2-5|TRBV5-8|TRBD1|-
CASSLDETGWETQYF
TGTGCCAGCAGCTTAGATGAGACAGGGTGGGAGACCCAGTACTTC
>TRBJ2-1|TRBV5-6|TRBD1|-
CASSSGQEEQQFF
TGTGCCAGCAGCTCTGGACAGGAGGAACAGCAGTTCTTC
>TRBJ2-5|TRBV3-1/TRBV3-2|-|-
CASSQDCRVQTQYF
TGTGCCAGCAGCCAAGATTGCCGAGTACAGACCCAGTACTTC
>TRBJ2-2|TRBV3-1/TRBV3-2|TRBD2|-
CASSQGLAGVSGELFF
TGTGCCAGCAGCCAAGGACTAGCGGGGGTTTCCGGGGAGCTGTTTTTT
>TRBJ2-1|TRBV6-5|-|-
CASSYRTTGEQFF
TGTGCCAGCAGTTACCGGACGACGGGTGAGCAGTTCTTC
>TRBJ2-3|TRBV9|-|once
CASSVSSGASTDTQYF
TGTGCCAGCAGCGTTAGCTCAGGCGCCAGCACAGATACGCAGTATTTT
>TRBJ2-1|TRBV24-1|TRBD1|-
CATSDPGQGGTEQFF
TGTGCCACCAGTGACCCGGGACAGGGCGGCACTGAGCAGTTCTTC
>TRBJ2-3|TRBV29-1|-|once
CSVHSGTDTQYF
TGCAGCGTCCATAGCGGTACAGATACGCAGTATTTT
>TRBJ2-5|TRBV7-2|TRBD1|-
CASSSVPDRGKAQYF
TGTGCCAGCAGCTCCGTACCGGACAGGGGGAAGGCCCAGTACTTC
>TRBJ2-7|TRBV30|TRBD1|-
CAWSLGGRVVVEQYF
TGTGCCTGGAGCCTAGGGGGCAGGGTGGTCGTCGAGCAGTACTTC
>TRBJ1-3|TRBV19|-|once
CASSEGPGNTIYF
TGTGCCAGTAGTGAGGGACCTGGAAACACCATATATTTT
>TRBJ1-1|TRBV18|-|-
CASSPTGGDTEAFF
TGTGCCAGCTCTCCGACAGGCGGGGACACTGAAGCTTTCTTT
>TRBJ2-7|TRBV6-2/TRBV6-3|-|-
CASSYQAYEQYF
TGTGCCAGCAGTTACCAGGCGTACGAGCAGTACTTC
>TRBJ1-6|TRBV5-4|TRBD1|few
CASSLEGGGSPLHF
TGTGCCAGCAGCTTGGAAGGGGGCGGTTCACCCCTCCACTTT
>TRBJ2-5|TRBV5-6|-|-
CASSLGEAQETQYF
TGTGCCAGCAGCTTGGGAGAAGCCCAAGAGACCCAGTACTTC